This entry lists 10 T cell receptor beta chains sequenced from one sample in a study of blood T cell repertoires in COVID-19. The method was immunoSEQ multiplex PCR; TCRdb's version includes in-frame clones alone and lacks a portion of them. The data show around 130,000 clones, roughly 80% seen once. Sequencing was performed on peripheral blood. These receptors were taken from a human donor in a cohort sampled during active COVID-19.

The gene calls are TRBV11-3 and TRBJ1-1; 9 bases map to TRBD1. V trimming: 5 bases; J trimming: 5 bases; junction bases outside the gene matches: 9. The germline V gene encodes CDR1 SGHNT and CDR2 YENEEA. CDR3 length: 15 residues. The CDR3 protein is CASSEGQGKKTEAFF. CDR3 DNA sequence: TGTGCCAGCAGCGAGGGACAGGGAAAAAAAACTGAAGCTTTCTTT.

In DNA form, the CDR3 reads TGTGCCTGGAGTGTAGGGTTCGGGAGGAGCTCCTACGAGCAGTACTTC. Protein product: CAWSVGFGRSSYEQYF. V usage is TRBV30 and J usage is TRBJ2-7; TRBD2 aligns across 7 bases. The CDR3 covers 16 residues. Germline CDR1 is GTSNPN and CDR2 is SVGIG (reference sequence). Unmatched junction bases numbered 8, after V lost 0 bases and J lost 0 bases.

This clone was observed a single time. The sample holds other DNA sequences that translate to the same CDR3. V and J are TRBV30 and TRBJ1-1; 7 bases are shared with TRBD1. This CDR3 comprises 12 residues. With 3 bases clipped from V and 4 bases from J, the junction kept 2 bases outside the gene matches. The germline V gene encodes CDR1 GTSNPN and CDR2 SVGIG (reference sequence). The CDR3 DNA reads as TGTGCCTGGAGCGAGGGGGCCACTGAAGCTTTCTTT. Encoded protein: CAWSEGATEAFF.

CDR3 sequence reads: CASSKQGYEQYF. Here the CDR3 DNA reads TGTGCCAGCAGCAAACAGGGGTACGAGCAGTACTTC. V usage is TRBV12-3 or TRBV12-4 and J usage is TRBJ2-7, with TRBD1 identical over 7 bases. The junction had 3 bases not matched to a gene; V was cut back by 6 bases and J by 4 bases. The CDR3 consists of 12 residues.

The chain joins TRBV6-5 to TRBJ2-7; 8 bases are a match to TRBD1. Germline CDR1 is MNHEY and CDR2 is SVGAGI. The CDR3 contains 15 residues. V was clipped by 5 bases and J by 1 base; unmatched bases: 7. The CDR3, as DNA: TGTGCCAGCAGTATGGACAGGGAAAGGTCCTACGAGCAGTACTTC. As protein: CASSMDRERSYEQYF.

CDR3 residues: CASSDTGTGGGEQYF. The DNA for the CDR3 is TGTGCCAGCAGCGACACCGGGACAGGGGGGGGCGAGCAGTACTTC. The chain carries TRBV5-8 and TRBJ2-7, with TRBD1 identical over 11 bases. Trimming cost V 4 bases and J 6 bases; bases outside gene matches: 9. This CDR3 has 15 residues. In germline, CDR1 is SGHTS, CDR2 YDEGEE.

The chain recombines TRBV7-6 with TRBJ2-7, with 9 bases fitting TRBD2. The J segment lost 5 bases and the V segment lost 4 bases, leaving 9 bases of the junction unmatched. This CDR3 has 15 residues. Germline CDR1 and CDR2: SGHVS and FNYEAQ. In DNA form, the CDR3 reads TGTGCCAGCAGCTCCGGTAGCGGGGGAAGGGACGAGCAGTACTTC. It yields the protein CASSSGSGGRDEQYF.

This sequence joins TRBV5-1 and TRBJ1-2; possibly TRBD1 for D (6 bases). Trimming cost V 4 bases and J 6 bases, with 16 bases left between them. This CDR3 comprises 14 residues. Germline CDR1 is SGHRS and CDR2 is YFSETQ. The CDR3 DNA reads as TGCGCCAGCAGCCCTCCATCCACAGGGCATGGCTACACCTTC. It translates to CASSPPSTGHGYTF.

This chain connects TRBV10-1 to TRBJ2-7; TRBD2 is a possible D gene (6 bases). Germline values: CDR1 WNHNN, CDR2 SYGVQD (reference sequence). V lost 3 bases and J lost 4, with 13 bases in between. The CDR3 contains 14 residues. CDR3 residues: CASSEAGTRYEQYF. CDR3 DNA: TGCGCCAGCAGTGAAGCAGGGACTCGGTACGAGCAGTACTTC.

The V gene is TRBV10-3, the J gene TRBJ2-7, with 8 nucleotides matching TRBD1. The CDR3 is 14 residues long. Germline trimming cut 4 bases from V and 0 bases from J; bases unmatched to any gene: 2. Germline loops: CDR1 ENHRY, CDR2 SYGVKD. Here the CDR3 reads CAISGTGISYEQYF. The CDR3 DNA follows: TGTGCCATCAGTGGGACAGGGATCTCCTACGAGCAGTACTTC.